The source of this TCR beta chain is a study of blood T cell repertoires in COVID-19. Study-wide background: COVID-19 samples collected from the United States, Italy and Spain covered acute and convalescent phases. Sample material is recorded as cDNA or gDNA derived from T cells, B-cell-depleted T cells, or PBMCs.

As handled by the study authors: Reference gene primer amplification gave nucleated cell count estimates. TCRdb's table, derived via immunoSEQ multiplex PCR, lists solely in-frame clones and lacks some. Clone size and the V and J calls come from that table; the DNA yielded D and trimming. The sample shows about 89,000 clones, 80% of them seen only once. Germline V gene lookup returns CDR1 MDHEN and CDR2 SYDVKM. V dropped 5 bases and J dropped 8 bases, with 15 bases sitting between them. This CDR3 is 14 amino acids long. The sample taken for sequencing was peripheral blood. The genes are TRBV28 and TRBJ2-2, with a possible D match to TRBD2 (6 bases). This sequence originates from a woman aged 80 or over with acute or convalescent COVID-19. The CDR3 loop reads CASSQYGRPGELFF. The CDR3 nucleotides are TGTGCCAGCAGTCAATACGGGAGACCTGGGGAGCTGTTTTTT.